Following are 14 T cell receptor beta chains from one sample sequenced in a study of CD8+ T cells in alopecia areata. Extraction and reverse transcription of RNA yielded cDNA as the sequencing template. Profiling relied on immunoSEQ multiplex PCR, and the TCRdb table lists in-frame clones only, not all of them. The data hold tens of thousands of clones, with approximately 28% observed a single time. Treatment defined: oral pan-JAK inhibitor, 5-10 mg twice daily. This specimen consisted of CD8+ T cells sorted from blood, obtained at week 4, from a patient treated with tofacitinib. All receptors derive from a human donor with alopecia areata.

This clone came up a few times. CDR3 sequence: CASSPPGSPVGSRTYEQYF. The CDR3 nucleotides read TGTGCCAGCTCACCACCGGGTTCCCCTGTCGGGAGTCGGACCTACGAGCAGTACTTC. The chain employs TRBV18 and TRBJ2-7, with D possibly TRBD2 on 6 matching bases. The CDR3 is 19 residues long. In germline, CDR1 is KGHSH, CDR2 LQKENI. The V end lost 0 bases, the J end lost 2 bases, and 23 bases lay between the germline ends.

The chain combines TRBV29-1 with TRBJ1-2; D ambiguous. The CDR3 covers 10 residues. Trimming shortened V by 0 bases and J by 8 bases, and 4 bases separated the two germline ends. Germline-derived CDR1 and CDR2 are SQVTM and ANQGSEA. Here the CDR3 DNA reads TGCAGCGTTGAAGACCGGGGCTACACCTTC. As protein: CSVEDRGYTF.

This clone was seen more than once but under ten times. The chain recombines TRBV11-2 with TRBJ2-7, with 7 bases identical to TRBD1. The CDR3 is 12 amino acids. The trim removed 5 bases at V and 7 bases at J, leaving 5 bases unmatched. Germline V lookup: CDR1 SGHAT, CDR2 FQNNGV. The CDR3: CASSPGTVEQYF. CDR3 bases: TGTGCCAGCAGCCCGGGGACAGTAGAGCAGTACTTC. Looking up the rest from reference TRBV11-2 and TRBJ2-7 gives the full variable domain: EAGVAQSPRYKIIEKRQSVAFWCNPISGHATLYWYQQILGQGPKLLIQFQNNGVVDDSQLPKDRFSAERLKGVDSTLKIQPAKLEDSAVYLCASSPGTVEQYFGPGTRLTVT.

This clone was seen a handful of times. The genes are TRBV4-3 and TRBJ2-7; the D is unclear. The V and J ends lost 4 bases and 2 bases respectively, with 12 bases between them. The CDR3 has 14 amino acids. In germline, CDR1 is LGHNA, CDR2 YSLEER. CDR3 residues: CASSLATTAYEQYF. CDR3 DNA sequence: TGCGCCAGCAGCCTCGCTACCACGGCCTACGAGCAGTACTTC.

The genes are TRBV27 and TRBJ2-5, with 9 bases that match TRBD1. J was trimmed by 6 bases and V by 4 bases; bases with no gene match: 6. This CDR3 comprises 14 residues. CDR1 is MNHEY, CDR2 SMNVEV, per germline (reference sequence). CDR3 amino acids: CASSWGGQGKTQYF. The CDR3 coding sequence is TGTGCCAGCAGTTGGGGGGGACAGGGAAAGACCCAGTACTTC.

The chain combines TRBV11-2 with TRBJ1-5, with a tentative D call TRBD1 (5 bases). Trimming removed 5 bases at V and 0 bases at J, with 8 bases between. The germline gives CDR1 SGHAT, CDR2 FQNNGV. The CDR3 is 14 amino acids. CDR3 bases: TGTGCCAGCAGCGACAGCTATAGCAATCAGCCCCAGCATTTT. Encoded protein: CASSDSYSNQPQHF.

This clone was found many times. CDR3 amino acids: CASSSSGRGYEQYF. As DNA, the CDR3 is TGTGCCAGCAGCTCTAGCGGGAGGGGGTACGAGCAGTACTTC. The V gene is TRBV5-5, the J gene TRBJ2-7; 12 nucleotides align to TRBD2. CDR3 length: 14 residues. V lost 3 bases to trimming and J lost 4 bases; unmatched junction nucleotides: 2. Germline V CDR1 and CDR2: SGHKS, YYEKEE (reference sequence).

V gene TRBV6-1 combines with J gene TRBJ2-7, with 8 nucleotides matching TRBD1. The CDR3 runs 15 residues. Trimming took 7 bases from V and 4 from J; bases not matched to a gene: 12. Germline CDR1 reads MNHNS; CDR2 reads SASEGT. The CDR3 nucleotides are TGTGCCAGCACCGACTCCGGGACAGGATTATACGAGCAGTACTTC. Protein: CASTDSGTGLYEQYF.

The chain carries TRBV7-9 and TRBJ1-1; 7 bases map to TRBD1. V dropped 3 bases and J dropped 2; count of bases not matched to a gene: 6. This CDR3 has 15 amino acids. Germline V CDR1 and CDR2: SEHNR, FQNEAQ (reference sequence). This chain's CDR3 is CASSFGTETNTEAFF. The CDR3 DNA reads as TGTGCCAGCAGCTTCGGGACAGAAACTAACACTGAAGCTTTCTTT.

The chain uses TRBV29-1 and TRBJ1-2; D is ambiguous. The CDR3 has 13 residues. Germline lookup yields CDR1 SQVTM and CDR2 ANQGSEA. V was trimmed by 0 bases and J by 4 bases, leaving 9 bases between them. The CDR3 sequence: CSVEDRSLYGYTF. For the CDR3, the DNA is TGCAGCGTTGAAGATCGTAGCCTCTATGGCTACACCTTC.

This clone was detected only a few times. The rearrangement uses TRBV25-1 and TRBJ2-5; 8 bases are a match to TRBD2. The CDR3 runs 15 residues. Trimming removed 3 bases from V and 2 bases from J; junction bases left unmatched: 5. Germline CDR1 and CDR2: MGHDK and SYGVNS. CDR3 nucleotides: TGTGCCAGCAGTGAGTTACTAGCGGTTCAAGAGACCCAGTACTTC. It is translated as CASSELLAVQETQYF. The complete variable domain, with remaining parts taken from reference TRBV25-1 and TRBJ2-5, reads EADIYQTPRYLVIGTGKKITLECSQTMGHDKMYWYQQDPGMELHLIHYSYGVNSTEKGDLSSESTVSRIRTEHFPLTLESARPSHTSQYLCASSELLAVQETQYFGPGTRLLVL.

The chain carries TRBV5-1 and TRBJ2-3; D perhaps matches TRBD1 (5 bases). Germline V gene sequence: CDR1 SGHRS, CDR2 YFSETQ. V lost 4 bases to trimming and J lost 4 bases, with 10 bases between them. CDR3 length: 13 amino acids. The CDR3 reads CASSPPRADTQYF. As DNA, the CDR3 is TGCGCCAGCAGCCCTCCCAGGGCAGATACGCAGTATTTT.

This clone was detected once. Other nucleotide sequences from this sample produce the same CDR3. The chain combines TRBV29-1 with TRBJ2-3, with a possible D match to TRBD1 (6 bases). Germline-derived CDR1 and CDR2 are SQVTM and ANQGSEA. Trimming took 6 bases from V and 6 from J, leaving 10 bases between them. This CDR3 comprises 11 residues. CDR3 protein: CSVGGGDTQYF. The CDR3 DNA is TGCAGCGTAGGGGGTGGTGATACGCAGTATTTT.

DNA for the CDR3: TGCGCCAGCAGCGGGTGGAACGAGCAGTACTTC. Translated: CASSGWNEQYF. The chain combines TRBV4-1 with TRBJ2-7; no definite D call. The ends were cut back, 5 bases at V and 5 bases at J, with 7 bases in the middle. CDR1 is MGHRA and CDR2 is YSYEKL in the germline V gene. The CDR3 totals 11 residues.